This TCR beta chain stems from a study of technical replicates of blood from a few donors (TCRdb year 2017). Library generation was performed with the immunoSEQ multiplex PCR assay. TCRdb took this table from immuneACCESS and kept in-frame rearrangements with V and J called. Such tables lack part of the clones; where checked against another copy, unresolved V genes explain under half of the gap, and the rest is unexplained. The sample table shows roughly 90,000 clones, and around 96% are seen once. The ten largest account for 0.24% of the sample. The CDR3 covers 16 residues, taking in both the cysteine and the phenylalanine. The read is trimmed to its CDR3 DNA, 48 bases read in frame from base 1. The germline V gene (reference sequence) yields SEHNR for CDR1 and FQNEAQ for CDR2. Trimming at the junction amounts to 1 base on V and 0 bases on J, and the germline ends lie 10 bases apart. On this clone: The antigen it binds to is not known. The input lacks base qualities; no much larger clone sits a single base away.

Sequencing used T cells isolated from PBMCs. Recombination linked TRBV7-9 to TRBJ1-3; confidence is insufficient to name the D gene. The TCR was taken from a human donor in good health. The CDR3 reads CASSLGAGSSGNTIYF. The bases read TGTGCCAGCAGCTTAGGGGCGGGATCCTCTGGAAACACCATATATTTT.